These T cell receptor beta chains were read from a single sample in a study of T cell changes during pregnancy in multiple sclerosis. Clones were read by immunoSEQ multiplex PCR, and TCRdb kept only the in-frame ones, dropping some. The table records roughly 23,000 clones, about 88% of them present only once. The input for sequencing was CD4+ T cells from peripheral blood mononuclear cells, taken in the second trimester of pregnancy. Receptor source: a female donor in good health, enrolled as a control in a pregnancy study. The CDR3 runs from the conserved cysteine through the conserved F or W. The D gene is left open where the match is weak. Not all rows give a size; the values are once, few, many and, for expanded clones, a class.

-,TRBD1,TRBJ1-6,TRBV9,CASSPRGTGRPLHF,TGTGCCAGCAGCCCGAGAGGGACAGGGCGGCCCCTCCACTTT
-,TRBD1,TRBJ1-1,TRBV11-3,CASSPGQGSAEAFF,TGTGCCAGCAGCCCGGGACAGGGGAGCGCTGAAGCTTTCTTT
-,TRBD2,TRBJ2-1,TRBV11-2,CASRRIRERGTNEQFF,TGTGCCAGCCGACGTATCCGTGAGCGGGGGACCAATGAGCAGTTCTTC
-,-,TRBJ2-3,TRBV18,CASSPKGDADTQYF,TGTGCCAGCTCACCTAAGGGGGATGCAGATACGCAGTATTTT
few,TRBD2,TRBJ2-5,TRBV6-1,CASSEGGILLAVPRQETQYF,TGTGCCAGCAGTGAGGGGGGGATCCTCCTAGCAGTTCCCCGCCAAGAGACCCAGTACTTC
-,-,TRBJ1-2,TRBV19,CASSIRPGTYYGYTF,TGTGCCAGTAGTATAAGACCCGGGACTTACTATGGCTACACCTTC
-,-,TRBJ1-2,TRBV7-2,CASSSGKGGYTF,TGTGCCAGCAGCTCAGGAAAAGGTGGCTACACCTTC
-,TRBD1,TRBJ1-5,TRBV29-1,CSVTGGEDNQPQHF,TGCAGCGTTACAGGGGGCGAGGACAATCAGCCCCAGCATTTT
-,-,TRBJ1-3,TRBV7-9,CASSLAGREIGNTIYF,TGTGCCAGCAGCTTAGCGGGCAGGGAAATTGGAAACACCATATATTTT
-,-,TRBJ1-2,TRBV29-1,CSVGGSLDYGYTF,TGCAGCGTTGGAGGGTCCCTCGACTATGGCTACACCTTC
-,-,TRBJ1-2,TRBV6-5,CASSWGGGYTF,TGTGCCAGCAGTTGGGGGGGCGGCTACACCTTC
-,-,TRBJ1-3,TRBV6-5,CASSYGREGNTIYF,TGTGCCAGCAGTTACGGACGGGAAGGAAACACCATATATTTT
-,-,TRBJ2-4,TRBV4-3,CASSQDHLGSIQYF,TGCGCCAGCAGCCAAGATCATCTAGGGAGCATTCAGTACTTC
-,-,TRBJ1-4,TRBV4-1,CASSQDGGVNEKLFF,TGCGCCAGCAGCCAAGACGGGGGGGTGAATGAAAAACTGTTTTTT
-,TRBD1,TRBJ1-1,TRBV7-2,CASKLSTGRNTEAFF,TGTGCCAGCAAACTATCGACAGGGAGGAACACTGAAGCTTTCTTT
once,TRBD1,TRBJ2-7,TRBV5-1,CASSLDRGTYEQYF,TGCGCCAGCAGCTTGGACAGGGGGACCTACGAGCAGTACTTC
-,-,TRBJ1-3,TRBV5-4,CASSLYGNTIYF,TGTGCCAGCAGCTTGTATGGAAACACCATATATTTT
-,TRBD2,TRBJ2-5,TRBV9,CASSVEGSGGRTQYF,TGTGCCAGCAGCGTAGAGGGTAGCGGGGGACGGACCCAGTACTTC
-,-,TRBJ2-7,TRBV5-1,CASSLTGGYEQYF,TGCGCCAGCAGCCTCACCGGGGGCTACGAGCAGTACTTC
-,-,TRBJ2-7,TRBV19,CASSINSGYEQYF,TGTGCCAGTAGTATTAACTCCGGCTACGAGCAGTACTTC
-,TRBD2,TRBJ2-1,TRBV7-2,CASSLPGGAGNRQFF,TGTGCCAGCAGCTTACCCGGGGGGGCCGGGAATCGGCAGTTCTTC
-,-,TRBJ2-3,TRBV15,CATSRDRVGTDTQYF,TGTGCCACCAGCAGAGACAGGGTTGGGACAGATACGCAGTATTTT
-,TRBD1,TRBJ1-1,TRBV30,CACEGQGNTEAFF,TGTGCCTGCGAGGGACAGGGGAACACTGAAGCTTTCTTT
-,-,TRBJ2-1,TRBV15,CATSRERSSYNEQFF,TGTGCCACCAGCAGAGAGCGGAGCTCCTACAATGAGCAGTTCTTC
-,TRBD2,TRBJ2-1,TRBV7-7,CASSFTLAGGPGDEQFF,TGTGCCAGCAGTTTTACCCTAGCGGGGGGGCCCGGGGATGAGCAGTTCTTC
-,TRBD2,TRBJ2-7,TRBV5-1,CASSLDAGQREVLRQYF,TGCGCCAGCAGCTTGGACGCCGGACAGCGGGAGGTCTTAAGGCAGTACTTC
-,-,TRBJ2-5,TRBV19,CASSIGGGLQETQYF,TGTGCCAGTAGTATAGGGGGGGGGCTGCAAGAGACCCAGTACTTC
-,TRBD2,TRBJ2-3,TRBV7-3,CASSLGLAGALGTQYF,TGTGCCAGCAGCTTAGGACTAGCGGGGGCCCTCGGTACGCAGTATTTT
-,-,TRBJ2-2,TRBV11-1,CASSRPPGVRTGELFF,TGTGCCAGCAGCCGACCCCCAGGGGTACGCACCGGGGAGCTGTTTTTT
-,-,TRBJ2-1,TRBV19,CASMGTGPSRGGSYNEQFF,TGTGCCAGTATGGGGACAGGGCCCTCGCGGGGGGGCTCCTACAATGAGCAGTTCTTC
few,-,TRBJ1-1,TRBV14,CASSQDPAGRTEAFF,TGTGCCAGCAGCCAAGACCCCGCGGGACGCACTGAAGCTTTCTTT
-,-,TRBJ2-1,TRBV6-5,CASSRTGFSYNEQFF,TGTGCCAGCAGCCGAACAGGGTTTTCCTACAATGAGCAGTTCTTC
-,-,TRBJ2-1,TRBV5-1,CASSKTGLNAYNEQFF,TGCGCCAGCAGCAAGACGGGACTCAACGCCTACAATGAGCAGTTCTTC
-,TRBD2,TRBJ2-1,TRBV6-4,CASGGSGGYKNNEQFF,TGTGCCAGCGGAGGTAGCGGGGGGTACAAAAACAATGAGCAGTTCTTC
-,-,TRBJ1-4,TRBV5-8,CASSPEPLPFF,TGTGCCAGCAGCCCCGAACCCCTACCGTTTTTT
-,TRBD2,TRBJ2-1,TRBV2,CASSGGLAGDNEQFF,TGTGCCAGCAGCGGGGGACTAGCGGGGGACAATGAGCAGTTCTTC
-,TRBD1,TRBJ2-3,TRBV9,CASTRTGSTDTQYF,TGTGCCAGCACACGGACAGGTTCCACAGATACGCAGTATTTT
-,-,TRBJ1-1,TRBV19,CASRHGQLNTEAFF,TGTGCCAGTAGGCATGGACAGTTGAACACTGAAGCTTTCTTT
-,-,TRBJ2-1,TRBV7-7,CASSLGQINEQFF,TGTGCTAGCAGCTTAGGCCAGATCAATGAGCAGTTCTTC
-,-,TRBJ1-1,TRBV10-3,CAATRTSDIMNTEAFF,TGTGCCGCAACCAGGACATCCGACATCATGAACACTGAAGCTTTCTTT
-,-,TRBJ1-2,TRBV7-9,CASSLAPQIPHGYTF,TGTGCCAGCAGCTTAGCTCCGCAGATCCCCCATGGCTACACCTTC
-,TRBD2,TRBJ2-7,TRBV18,CASSPGTSVEQYF,TGTGCCAGCTCACCTGGGACTAGCGTCGAGCAGTACTTC
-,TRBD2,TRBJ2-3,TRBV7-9,CASSPPLRGGTDTQYF,TGTGCCAGCAGCCCTCCTTTGCGGGGGGGCACAGATACGCAGTATTTT
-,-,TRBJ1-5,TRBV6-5,CASSPYREPNQPQHF,TGTGCCAGCAGTCCCTACAGGGAGCCCAATCAGCCCCAGCATTTT
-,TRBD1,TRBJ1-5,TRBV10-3,CAISESGTGGKEPQHF,TGTGCCATCAGTGAGTCGGGGACAGGGGGTAAAGAACCCCAGCATTTT
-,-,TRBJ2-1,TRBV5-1,CASSNTVGDFAYNEQFF,TGCGCCAGCAGCAATACTGTTGGGGACTTTGCCTACAATGAGCAGTTCTTC
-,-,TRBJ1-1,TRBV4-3,CASSQLVYSSTEAFF,TGCGCCAGCAGCCAACTTGTATACAGTTCCACTGAAGCTTTCTTT
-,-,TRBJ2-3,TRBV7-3,CASSLVASTDTQYF,TGTGCCAGCAGCTTAGTGGCTAGCACAGATACGCAGTATTTT